A selection of T cell receptor beta chains follows, all from one sample in a study of OX40 agonist ivuxolimab in advanced cancers. Clones were read by immunoSEQ multiplex PCR, and TCRdb kept only the in-frame ones, dropping some. The repertoire holds around 6,000 clones, with roughly 80% as singletons. Sequenced here: CD4+ or CD8+ T cells sorted from blood, sampled in a trial of the OX40 agonist ivuxolimab. These receptors originate from an adult with an advanced solid tumor such as melanoma, head and neck, liver or kidney cancer. Each CDR3 is given with its conserved first and last residue. Fields, in order: D gene, V gene, J gene, CDR3 protein, CDR3 DNA. The D gene is left open where the match is weak.

d_gene: TRBD2
v_gene: TRBV10-3
j_gene: TRBJ2-5
CDR3aa: CAISDYSGGGETQYF
CDR3nt: TGTGCCATCAGTGACTATAGCGGGGGTGGGGAGACCCAGTACTTC

d_gene: -
v_gene: TRBV11-3
j_gene: TRBJ2-1
CDR3aa: CASSFGEGNEQFF
CDR3nt: TGTGCCAGCAGCTTCGGGGAAGGCAATGAGCAGTTCTTC

d_gene: TRBD2
v_gene: TRBV7-8
j_gene: TRBJ2-2
CDR3aa: CASSFPKASGVTGELFF
CDR3nt: TGTGCCAGCAGCTTTCCGAAAGCTAGCGGGGTCACCGGGGAGCTGTTTTTT

d_gene: -
v_gene: TRBV27
j_gene: TRBJ2-5
CDR3aa: CASSPPGEETQYF
CDR3nt: TGTGCCAGCAGTCCTCCGGGAGAAGAGACCCAGTACTTC

d_gene: TRBD1
v_gene: TRBV9
j_gene: TRBJ1-2
CDR3aa: CASSPRDRQLPRDYGYTF
CDR3nt: TGTGCCAGCAGCCCCCGGGACAGACAACTCCCACGAGACTATGGCTACACCTTC

d_gene: -
v_gene: TRBV19
j_gene: TRBJ2-7
CDR3aa: CASSIDRTYEQYF
CDR3nt: TGTGCCAGTAGTATTGACAGAACTTACGAGCAGTACTTC

d_gene: -
v_gene: TRBV2
j_gene: TRBJ2-5
CDR3aa: CASSSDKARQETQYF
CDR3nt: TGTGCCAGCAGTTCCGACAAGGCAAGACAAGAGACCCAGTACTTC

d_gene: -
v_gene: TRBV27
j_gene: TRBJ2-5
CDR3aa: CASSLQAEGETQYF
CDR3nt: TGTGCCAGCAGTTTACAGGCGGAGGGAGAGACCCAGTACTTC

d_gene: -
v_gene: TRBV29-1
j_gene: TRBJ2-3
CDR3aa: CSVGVGSDTQYF
CDR3nt: TGCAGCGTTGGGGTTGGTTCAGATACGCAGTATTTT

d_gene: -
v_gene: TRBV7-8
j_gene: TRBJ2-5
CDR3aa: CASSRGAGKTQYF
CDR3nt: TGTGCCAGCAGCAGGGGGGCGGGAAAGACCCAGTACTTC

d_gene: -
v_gene: TRBV30
j_gene: TRBJ1-2
CDR3aa: CAWSRGVYGYTF
CDR3nt: TGTGCCTGGAGTAGAGGAGTCTATGGCTACACCTTC